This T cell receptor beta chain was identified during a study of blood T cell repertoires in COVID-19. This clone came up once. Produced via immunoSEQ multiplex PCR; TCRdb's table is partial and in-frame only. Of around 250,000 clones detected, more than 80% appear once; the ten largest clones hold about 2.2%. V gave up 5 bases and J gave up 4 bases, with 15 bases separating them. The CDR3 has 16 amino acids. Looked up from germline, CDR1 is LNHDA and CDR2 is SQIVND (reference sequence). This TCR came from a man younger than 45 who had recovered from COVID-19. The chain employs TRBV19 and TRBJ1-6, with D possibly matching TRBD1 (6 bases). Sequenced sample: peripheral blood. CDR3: CASSVTQGFYNSPLHF. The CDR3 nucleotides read TGTGCCAGTAGTGTAACTCAGGGGTTTTATAATTCACCCCTCCACTTT.